This TCR beta chain was documented in a study of blood T cell repertoires in COVID-19. This clone was detected only once. The germline CDR1 and CDR2 sequences are SGHAT and FQNNGV. The CDR3 is made up of 15 amino acids. Trimming took off 1 base at V and 0 bases at J, with 8 bases between the two ends. Per the authors' pipeline: From reference gene primer amplification, estimates of nucleated cell counts were derived. The table came from immunoSEQ multiplex PCR; TCRdb's copy has only in-frame clones and leaves some out. The V and J calls and clone size come from that table; D and trimming were worked out from the DNA. The sample includes tens of thousands of clones, just over 85% of them seen just once.

The receptor comes from a woman of 80 years or more with acute or convalescent COVID-19. This chain uses TRBV11-2 with TRBJ2-3; D is unresolved. Material: peripheral blood. CDR3 amino acids: CASSLVVASTDTQYF. CDR3 sequence (DNA): TGTGCCAGCAGCTTAGTAGTTGCGAGCACAGATACGCAGTATTTT.